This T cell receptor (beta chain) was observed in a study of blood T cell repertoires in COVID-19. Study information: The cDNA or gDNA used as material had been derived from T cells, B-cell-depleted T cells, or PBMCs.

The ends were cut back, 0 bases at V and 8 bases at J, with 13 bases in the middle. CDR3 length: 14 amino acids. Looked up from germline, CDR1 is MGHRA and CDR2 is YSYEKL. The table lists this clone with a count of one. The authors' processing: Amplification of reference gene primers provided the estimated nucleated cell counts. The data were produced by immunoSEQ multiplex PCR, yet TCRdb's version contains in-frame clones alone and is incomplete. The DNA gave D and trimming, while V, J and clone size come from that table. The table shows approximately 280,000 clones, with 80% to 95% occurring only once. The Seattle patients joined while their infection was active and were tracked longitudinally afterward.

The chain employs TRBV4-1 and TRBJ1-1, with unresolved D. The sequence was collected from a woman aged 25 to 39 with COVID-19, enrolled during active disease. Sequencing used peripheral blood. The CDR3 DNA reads TGCGCCAGCAGCCAAGATGCTGCGGTAAGGGAAGCTTTCTTT. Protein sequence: CASSQDAAVREAFF.